This TCR beta chain derives from a study of cytomegalovirus exposure and HLA in healthy donors. General study points: Some TCR beta chains (roughly 150 of them) were listed as cytomegalovirus-associated. A missense DCLRE1C variant was associated with V- and J-gene trimming of TCR beta chains in a later analysis, and an independent cohort replicated the association. It was shown in a later analysis that HLA-associated TCR beta chains were more clonally expanded than other, equally common chains.

Primers included in the PCR were 60 Vbeta and 13 Jbeta primers. Only in-frame clones appear in the TCRdb table, and some are missing; sequencing was by immunoSEQ multiplex PCR. The sample shows fewer than 150,000 clones, around 75% of them seen only once. On this clone itself: The antigen is unknown.

This TCR was recovered from a young man in good health and CMV-seronegative. Material for sequencing was PBMCs.

The CDR3 DNA sequence: TGTGCCAGCGGGGGACTAGCGGGAACAGATACGCAGTATTTT. Its protein is CASGGLAGTDTQYF. The rearrangement joins TRBV2 to TRBJ2-3, with 13 bases fitting TRBD2. There are 14 residues in the CDR3. Germline lookup yields CDR1 SNHLY and CDR2 FYNNEI. The junction had 2 bases not matched to a gene; V was cut back by 8 bases and J by 3 bases.